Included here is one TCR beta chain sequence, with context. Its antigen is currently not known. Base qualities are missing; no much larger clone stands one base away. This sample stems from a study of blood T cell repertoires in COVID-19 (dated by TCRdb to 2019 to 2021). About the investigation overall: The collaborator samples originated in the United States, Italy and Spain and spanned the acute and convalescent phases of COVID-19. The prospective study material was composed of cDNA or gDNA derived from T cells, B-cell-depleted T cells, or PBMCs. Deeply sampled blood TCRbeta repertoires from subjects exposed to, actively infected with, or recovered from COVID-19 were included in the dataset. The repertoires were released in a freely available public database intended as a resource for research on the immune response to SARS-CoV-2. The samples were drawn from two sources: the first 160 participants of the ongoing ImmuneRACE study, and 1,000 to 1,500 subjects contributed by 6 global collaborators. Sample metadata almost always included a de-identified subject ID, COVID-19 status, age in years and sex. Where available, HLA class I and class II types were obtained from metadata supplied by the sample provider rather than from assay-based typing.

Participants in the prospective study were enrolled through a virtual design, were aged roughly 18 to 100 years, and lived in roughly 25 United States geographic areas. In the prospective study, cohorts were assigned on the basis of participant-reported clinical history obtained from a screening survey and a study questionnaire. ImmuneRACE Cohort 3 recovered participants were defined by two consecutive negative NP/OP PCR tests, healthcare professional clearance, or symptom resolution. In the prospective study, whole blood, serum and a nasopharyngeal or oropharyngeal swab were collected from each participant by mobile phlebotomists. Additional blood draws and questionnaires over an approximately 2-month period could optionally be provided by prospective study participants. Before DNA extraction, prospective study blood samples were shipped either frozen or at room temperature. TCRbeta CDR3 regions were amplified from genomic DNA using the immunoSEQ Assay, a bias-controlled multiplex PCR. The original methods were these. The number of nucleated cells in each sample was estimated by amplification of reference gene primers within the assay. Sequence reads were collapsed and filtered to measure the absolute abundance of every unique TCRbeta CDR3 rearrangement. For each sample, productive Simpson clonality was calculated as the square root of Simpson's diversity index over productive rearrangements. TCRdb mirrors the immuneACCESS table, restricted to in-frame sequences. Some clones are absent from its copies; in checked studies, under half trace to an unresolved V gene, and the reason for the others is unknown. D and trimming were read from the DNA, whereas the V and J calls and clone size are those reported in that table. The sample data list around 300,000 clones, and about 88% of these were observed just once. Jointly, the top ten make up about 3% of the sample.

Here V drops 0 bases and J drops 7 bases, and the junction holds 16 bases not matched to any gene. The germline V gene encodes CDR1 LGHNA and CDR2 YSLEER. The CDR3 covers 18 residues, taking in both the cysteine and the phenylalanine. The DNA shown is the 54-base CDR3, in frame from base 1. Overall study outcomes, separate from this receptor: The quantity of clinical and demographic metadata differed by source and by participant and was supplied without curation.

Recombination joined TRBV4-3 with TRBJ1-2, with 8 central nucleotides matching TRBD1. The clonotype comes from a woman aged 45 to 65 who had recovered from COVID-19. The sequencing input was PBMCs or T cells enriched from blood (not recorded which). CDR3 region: CASSQDKVSSDRARGYTF. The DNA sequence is TGCGCCAGCAGCCAAGATAAAGTGTCTTCGGACAGGGCTCGTGGCTACACCTTC.